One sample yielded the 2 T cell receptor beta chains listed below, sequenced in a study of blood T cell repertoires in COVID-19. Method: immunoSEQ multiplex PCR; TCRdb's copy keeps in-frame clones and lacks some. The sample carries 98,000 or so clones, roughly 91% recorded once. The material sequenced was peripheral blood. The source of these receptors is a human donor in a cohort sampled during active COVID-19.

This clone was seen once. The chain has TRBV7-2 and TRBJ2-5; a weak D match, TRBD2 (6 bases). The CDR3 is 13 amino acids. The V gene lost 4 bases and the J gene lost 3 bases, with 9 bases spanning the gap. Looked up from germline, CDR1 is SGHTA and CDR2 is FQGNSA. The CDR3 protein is CASSSRREETQYF. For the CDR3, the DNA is TGTGCCAGCAGCTCCCGGAGGGAAGAGACCCAGTACTTC.

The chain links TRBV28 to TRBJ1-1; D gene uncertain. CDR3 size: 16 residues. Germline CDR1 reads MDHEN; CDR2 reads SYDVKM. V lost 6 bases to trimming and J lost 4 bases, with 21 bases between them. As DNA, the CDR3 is TGTGCCAGCAGCCTGCGCCCAAAACAGAATCTCACTGAAGCTTTCTTT. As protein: CASSLRPKQNLTEAFF.